The clone carrying this TCR beta chain has just a few counts. Its antigen is undetermined. These data originate in a study of T cells in Graves' hyperthyroidism and ophthalmopathy. Study findings and constraints: Most thyroid clonotypes with frequency above 0.001 were detected in blood.

These patients, aged 18 to 65, had recently diagnosed hyperthyroidism lasting under 2 months. Fresh peripheral blood, approximately 10 ml, yielded the PBMCs. Germline V CDR1 and CDR2: KGHDR, SFDVKD. This CDR3 comprises 15 residues. The V end was cut by 2 bases, the J end by 8 bases, with 15 bases between. RNA transcripts served as the template for amplifying TCR beta CDR3 regions. During a first-round RT-PCR of the TCR CDR3, the HTBI primer set was used. TCRdb used MiXCR to reprocess the multiplex PCR reads, holding one entry per CDR3 protein. There are under 650,000 distinct CDR3 sequences in the sample; about 16% occur only once, and around 3.9% lies in the top ten.

The sample consisted of blood. The chain carries TRBV24-1 and TRBJ2-1, with TRBD1 as a possible D gene (5 bases). The receptor was isolated from a woman under 40 with Graves' hyperthyroidism. CDR3 bases: TGTGCCACCAGTGATTCCAGGGCCTTGGTATATGAGCAGTTCTTC. Translated: CATSDSRALVYEQFF.